Shown below are 6 T cell receptor beta chains from a single sample sequenced in a study of control samples from healthy donors and cancer patients (dated by TCRdb to 2019 to 2021). Receptor libraries were prepared by the immunoSEQ multiplex PCR assay. Drawn from immuneACCESS, this table holds only the in-frame rearrangements with V and J called that TCRdb kept. Clones are partly lost; checked studies trace under half to an unresolved V gene and leave the rest unexplained. This sample is represented by 150,000 to 200,000 clones; about 86% of them were singletons. Of the sample, roughly 5.3% falls within the top ten clones. Sequencing used blood. The origin of the receptors is a woman between 25 and 40 years old in good health.

This chain uses TRBV9 with TRBJ1-2; a weak D match, TRBD1 (6 bases). The CDR3 loop spans 15 amino acids. V shed 3 bases and J shed 5 bases, with 17 bases lying between them. Germline V gene data show CDR1 as SGDLS and CDR2 as YYNGEE. CDR3 sequence: CASSAGADPSYGYTF. CDR3 sequence (DNA): TGTGCCAGCAGCGCAGGGGCGGACCCCAGTTATGGCTACACCTTC.

The chain has TRBV28 and TRBJ2-7; 7 bases are shared with TRBD1. The CDR3 sequence is 15 residues long. V dropped 5 bases and J dropped 0; count of bases not matched to a gene: 7. Germline V gene sequence: CDR1 MDHEN, CDR2 SYDVKM. The CDR3 here is CASSGTDKGSYEQYF. The CDR3 nucleotides are TGTGCCAGCAGTGGGACAGACAAAGGCTCCTACGAGCAGTACTTC.

The V gene is TRBV7-9, the J gene TRBJ1-6; D is unresolved. The CDR3 spans 16 residues. V was shortened by 1 base and J by 9 bases, with 16 bases between the two germline ends. Germline lookup yields CDR1 SEHNR and CDR2 FQNEAQ (reference sequence). The CDR3 DNA reads as TGTGCCAGCAGCTTAGGTGGCTCAGGCGGAGGTTCACCCCTCCACTTT. It specifies CASSLGGSGGGSPLHF.

The gene calls are TRBV5-1 and TRBJ2-1; 9 positions match TRBD2. The CDR3 is made up of 15 amino acids. Germline V lookup: CDR1 SGHRS, CDR2 YFSETQ. J lost 10 bases, V lost 4 bases, and 12 bases had no gene match. CDR3 sequence: CASSPTTLAGAEQFF. The CDR3 DNA sequence: TGCGCCAGCAGCCCCACCACTTTAGCGGGAGCCGAGCAGTTCTTC.

J is TRBJ2-2 and V is TRBV11-2; TRBD2 matches 11 bases. In germline, CDR1 is SGHAT, CDR2 FQNNGV. V was clipped by 0 bases and J by 1 base; unmatched bases: 7. The CDR3 is 19 residues long. CDR3 bases: TGTGCCAGCAGCTTAGATCTACTAGCGGGGGATTTGAACACCGGGGAGCTGTTTTTT. This translates into CASSLDLLAGDLNTGELFF.

The CDR3 DNA reads TGTGCCAGCAGCCTTGGTTCCGACAGCTCCTACGAGCAGTACTTC. This codes for CASSLGSDSSYEQYF. The rearrangement uses TRBV7-9 and TRBJ2-7; D is perhaps TRBD1 (5 bases). V was pared by 5 bases and J by 0 bases, with 14 bases between. The length of the CDR3 is 15 residues. CDR1 SEHNR and CDR2 FQNEAQ come from the germline V gene (reference sequence).